This TCR beta chain appears in the sequencing data of a study of low-dose radiotherapy and immunotherapy resistance in tumors (dated by TCRdb to 2022 to 2024). In the study overall: In Cohort 1, each fraction delivered 0.5 Gy every 2 weeks, and the prescribed total PTV dose was 6.5 Gy. In Cohort 2, 1 Gy per fraction was delivered every two weeks, for a total of 13 Gy over 26 weeks. Patients were given nivolumab as a 240 mg flat dose every two weeks and ipilimumab at 1 mg/kg every six weeks, with both drugs delivered intravenously. Intravenous cyclophosphamide at 200 mg/m2 was administered every two weeks, one day ahead of each radiation and immunotherapy administration. Starting on cycle 1 day 1, patients took 300 mg of aspirin by mouth once a day for four cycles. Trial participants were not randomized into treatment groups. Eight patients were included in the translational analysis: three from the first dose cohort and the first five from the second dose cohort.

This clonotype was counted at least ten times. No cognate antigen has been identified for it. No base quality values were provided; no much bigger clone lies one nucleotide off. Including the terminal cysteine and phenylalanine, the CDR3 comprises 15 residues. Only the CDR3 part of the read is kept: 45 bases, read in frame from the first base. A distance of 9 bases separates the germline ends of V and J, which lose 1 base and 2 bases respectively. The germline V gene (reference sequence) sets CDR1 to SEHNR and CDR2 to FQNEAQ. Sequenced on an Illumina HiSeq 2500. First-strand cDNA was synthesized using Superscript III and a set of TRAV- and TRBV-specific primers, so that both TCRalpha and TCRbeta chains were covered. A roughly 20-cycle PCR with Phusion amplified the TCRs, pairing a constant-region primer with the adapter that was attached to the V primers. The MessageAmp II aRNA Amplification Kit was used to amplify the isolated mRNA, with in vitro transcription run for roughly 15 hours at 37 degrees C. mRNA for TCR sequencing was isolated with the Dynabeads mRNA DIRECT Purification Kit. A second approximately 25-cycle Phusion PCR added indexed Illumina adapters, and products were purified with AMPure XP beads. The original pipeline was this. Using custom Perl scripts, TCR sequences encoding the same protein were pooled, out-of-frame sequences were removed, and the abundance of each clonotype was computed. TCR sequences supported by only a single read were excluded from analysis. The metrics used to describe the repertoires included Shannon entropy, Gini index, clonality, richness, and the frequency of TCRs shared between repertoires. In-frame beta chains were kept once TCRdb had trimmed the public reads at Q25 with fastp and called clones with MiXCR. One record per CDR3 amino acid sequence lists the most common genes and DNA. The authors' filters were not applied to this entry. This sample has about 82,000 distinct CDR3 sequences in its table, and approximately 17% of those were observed once. About 5.5% of the sample is taken by the ten largest.

Explained via the paper, the time point label denotes: before trial treatment. Donors were enrolled in RACIN, a single-arm phase I dose-escalation trial combining nivolumab, ipilimumab, aspirin, low-dose cyclophosphamide and low-dose radiotherapy. Patients with advanced, TIL-negative solid tumors were considered eligible. The receptor chain draws on TRBV7-9 and TRBJ1-5, and possibly TRBD1, on 6 matching bases. The clonotype comes from a male donor with prostate cancer. Material: PBMCs, obtained before treatment. The CDR3: CASSLERQGNQPQHF. Read as DNA, the sequence is TGTGCCAGCAGCTTAGAAAGACAGGGCAATCAGCCCCAGCATTTT.